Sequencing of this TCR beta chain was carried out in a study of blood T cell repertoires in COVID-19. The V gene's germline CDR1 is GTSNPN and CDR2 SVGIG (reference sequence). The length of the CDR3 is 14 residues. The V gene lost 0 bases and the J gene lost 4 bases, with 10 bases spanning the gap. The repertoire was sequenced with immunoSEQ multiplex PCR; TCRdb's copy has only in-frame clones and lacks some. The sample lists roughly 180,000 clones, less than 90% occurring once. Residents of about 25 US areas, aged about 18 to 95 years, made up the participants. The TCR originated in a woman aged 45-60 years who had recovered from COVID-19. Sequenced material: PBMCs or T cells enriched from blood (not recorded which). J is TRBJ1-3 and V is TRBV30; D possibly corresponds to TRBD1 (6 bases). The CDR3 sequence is CAWSVQQGGNTIYF. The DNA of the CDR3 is TGTGCCTGGAGTGTACAACAGGGAGGAAACACCATATATTTT.